The 27 T cell receptor beta chains given below trace back to one sample, sequenced in a study of long-term antiretroviral therapy in people with HIV. This was the immunoSEQ v3.0 assay at survey level. The method was immunoSEQ multiplex PCR; TCRdb's version includes in-frame clones alone and lacks a portion of them. In the table there are tens of thousands of clones, less than 85% of which are singletons. The sample was unsorted PBMCs, taken around 2.4 years after starting antiretroviral therapy. The receptors originated from a man in his forties with HIV.

The chain combines TRBV7-2 with TRBJ1-2; D is unclear. The CDR3 is made up of 15 amino acids. V was clipped by 5 bases and J by 0 bases, with 13 bases between them. In germline, CDR1 is SGHTA, CDR2 FQGNSA. This chain's CDR3 is CASSGDGFSNYGYTF. The CDR3 bases are TGTGCCAGCAGCGGAGACGGTTTTTCTAACTATGGCTACACCTTC.

The gene calls are TRBV15 and TRBJ1-3; weak D call: TRBD1 (5 bases). The CDR3 has 15 residues. With 0 bases removed from V and 4 bases from J, the gap between germline ends came to 10 bases. Germline V lookup: CDR1 LNHNV, CDR2 YYDKDF (reference sequence). CDR3: CATSRDLAGGNTIYF. CDR3 nucleotides: TGTGCCACCAGCAGAGATTTGGCAGGGGGAAACACCATATATTTT.

The V gene is TRBV25-1, the J gene TRBJ2-7, with 7 nucleotides matching TRBD1. The CDR3 has 16 residues. Germline V CDR1 and CDR2: MGHDK, SYGVNS. The V segment lost 3 bases and the J segment 2 bases; nucleotides outside the gene matches: 10. The CDR3 region is CASSDLGQDLTYEQYF. CDR3 in DNA: TGTGCCAGCAGTGACCTCGGACAGGACCTTACCTACGAGCAGTACTTC.

The rearrangement uses TRBV27 and TRBJ1-1; D possibly corresponds to TRBD1 (5 bases). The germline V gene encodes CDR1 MNHEY and CDR2 SMNVEV (reference sequence). The V end was cut by 0 bases, the J end by 3 bases, with 8 bases between. This CDR3 spans 14 amino acids. Here the CDR3 DNA reads TGTGCCAGCAGTTTATCAGGGGCGGACACTGAAGCTTTCTTT. This encodes CASSLSGADTEAFF.

V and J are TRBV14 and TRBJ2-5; the D gene could be TRBD1 or TRBD2 (5 bases each). V shed 0 bases and J shed 9 bases, with 11 bases lying between them. CDR3 size: 13 residues. Germline V CDR1 and CDR2: SGHDN, FVKESK. The CDR3 DNA is TGTGCCAGCAGCCAAGACCCCCGAGGGGCCCAGTACTTC. Translating gives CASSQDPRGAQYF.

J is TRBJ2-2 and V is TRBV14; D ambiguous. The ends were cut back, 8 bases at V and 10 bases at J, with 8 bases in the middle. The CDR3 length is 10 residues. Germline V gene data show CDR1 as SGHDN and CDR2 as FVKESK. DNA for the CDR3: TGTGCCAGCGGTTTCACGGAGCTGTTTTTT. Protein product: CASGFTELFF.

This chain joins TRBV6-5 and TRBJ1-2; TRBD1 agrees at 7 bases. CDR3 length: 16 residues. With V trimmed by 2 bases and J by 0 bases, 6 bases remained unmatched. Germline V gene sequence: CDR1 MNHEY, CDR2 SVGAGI. The CDR3 sequence is CASSYGAGGANYGYTF. CDR3 nucleotides: TGTGCCAGCAGTTACGGGGCAGGGGGTGCTAACTATGGCTACACCTTC.

In this sample, this clone turned up once. The rearrangement joins TRBV28 to TRBJ2-7; 11 bases are shared with TRBD2. Germline V gives CDR1 MDHEN, CDR2 SYDVKM. The CDR3 is 17 amino acids. V was pared by 3 bases and J by 6 bases, with 13 bases of the junction left unmatched. The CDR3 sequence is CASSFPTGTSGSTEQYF. The CDR3 bases are TGTGCCAGCAGTTTCCCCACGGGGACTAGCGGATCTACCGAGCAGTACTTC.

The rearrangement uses TRBV5-8 and TRBJ2-7; 7 nucleotides line up with TRBD1. The junction had 7 bases not matched to a gene; V was cut back by 3 bases and J by 1 base. This CDR3 contains 15 residues. Germline lookup yields CDR1 SGHTS and CDR2 YDEGEE. The CDR3 coding sequence is TGTGCCAGCAGCTCTTACAGGGGAGCATCCTACGAGCAGTACTTC. Protein product: CASSSYRGASYEQYF.

V and J are TRBV27 and TRBJ2-1; D may match TRBD1 or TRBD2 (6 bases each). Germline V gene lookup returns CDR1 MNHEY and CDR2 SMNVEV (reference sequence). This CDR3 region has 14 residues. V was pared by 9 bases and J by 4 bases, with 16 bases between. CDR3 DNA: TGTGCCAGTCTCCGGGGGCCCAGTTACAATGAGCAGTTCTTC. It encodes CASLRGPSYNEQFF.

The sample holds a few counts of this clone. V is TRBV19 and J is TRBJ2-1; 10 nucleotides line up with TRBD2. After removal of 6 bases from V and 5 bases from J, the junction contained 4 bases not matched to a gene. Germline CDR1 and CDR2: LNHDA and SQIVND (reference sequence). CDR3 length: 14 amino acids. The CDR3 nucleotides are TGTGCCAGTAGGTTAGCGGGGGGTGACAATGAGCAGTTCTTC. Residues: CASRLAGGDNEQFF. Complete variable domain (other parts from reference TRBV19 and TRBJ2-1): DGGITQSPKYLFRKEGQNVTLSCEQNLNHDAMYWYRQDPGQGLRLIYYSQIVNDFQKGDIAEGYSVSREKKESFPLTVTSAQKNPTAFYLCASRLAGGDNEQFFGPGTRLTVL.

Written as DNA, the CDR3 is TGTGCCAGCAGTTTTTCCAGACAGGCCTCCTACGAGCAGTACTTC. This codes for CASSFSRQASYEQYF. The V call is TRBV6-6, the J call TRBJ2-7, with a tentative D call TRBD1 (6 bases). Between the trimmed V and J ends, which lost 4 bases and 0 bases, there was a span of 13 bases. CDR1 is MNHNY, CDR2 SVGAGI, per germline (reference sequence). The length of the CDR3 is 15 residues.

V and J are TRBV11-2 and TRBJ1-2, with a possible D match to TRBD1 (6 bases). The germline V gene encodes CDR1 SGHAT and CDR2 FQNNGV. V lost 1 base to trimming and J lost 8 bases, with 14 bases between them. This CDR3 has 14 residues. The DNA for the CDR3 is TGTGCCAGCAGCTTAGGAATCGGGGGCGGGGGCTACACCTTC. It codes for CASSLGIGGGGYTF.

J is TRBJ1-2 and V is TRBV11-2; 9 nucleotides match TRBD1. Losses at the gene ends were 1 base for V and 5 bases for J; bases not matched to a gene: 8. The V gene's germline CDR1 is SGHAT and CDR2 FQNNGV. This CDR3 is built from 16 residues. The CDR3 reads CASSLGRGTGPYGYTF. CDR3 bases: TGTGCCAGCAGCTTAGGGCGGGGGACAGGGCCTTATGGCTACACCTTC.

V usage is TRBV21-1 and J usage is TRBJ2-4; the table's D call of TRBD1 was not tested on the DNA. TRBV21-1 is tagged as a pseudogene. The CDR3 is 15 amino acids. This chain's CDR3 is CASSRGGTGINIQYF. The CDR3 DNA reads TGTGCCAGCAGTAGGGGGGGGACAGGGATAAACATTCAGTACTTC.

V usage is TRBV6-5 and J usage is TRBJ2-5; D may be TRBD2 (5 bases). CDR1 is MNHEY and CDR2 is SVGAGI in the germline V gene. The CDR3 contains 14 residues. V was clipped by 7 bases and J by 5 bases, with 17 bases between them. The CDR3 reads CASTEAEAPETQYF. CDR3 in DNA: TGTGCCAGCACCGAGGCGGAGGCGCCGGAGACCCAGTACTTC.

The chain carries TRBV6-5 and TRBJ1-2, with a tentative D call TRBD1 (5 bases). Germline lookup yields CDR1 MNHEY and CDR2 SVGAGI. The CDR3 loop spans 14 amino acids. V lost 0 bases and J 6 bases, leaving 11 bases between the germline ends. The CDR3 nucleotides are TGTGCCAGCAGTTACTCTACAGGTATCGATGGCTACACCTTC. This translates into CASSYSTGIDGYTF.

The chain recombines TRBV28 with TRBJ1-2; TRBD1 matches 7 bases. V gave up 7 bases and J gave up 6 bases; unmatched junction bases: 14. This CDR3 has 15 residues. Germline CDR1 MDHEN, CDR2 SYDVKM. CDR3 DNA sequence: TGTGCCAGCACCCCTACAGGGGTGGACCCAAATGGCTACACCTTC. It translates to CASTPTGVDPNGYTF.

By share, this clone ranks as medium-sized. Other nucleotide sequences from this sample produce the same CDR3. The gene calls are TRBV18 and TRBJ1-1; 9 nucleotides match TRBD1. The CDR3 extends over 14 amino acids. The J segment lost 3 bases and the V segment lost 3 bases, leaving 2 bases of the junction unmatched. The germline CDR1 and CDR2 sequences are KGHSH and LQKENI. The chain's CDR3 is CASSPRTGDTEAFF. The CDR3 DNA sequence: TGTGCCAGCTCACCCCGGACAGGGGACACTGAAGCTTTCTTT.

The chain links TRBV15 to TRBJ2-7, with TRBD2 matching over 16 bases. Germline V gives CDR1 LNHNV, CDR2 YYDKDF (reference sequence). The V and J ends lost 8 bases and 2 bases, in that order; junction bases with no gene match: 6. The CDR3 has 16 amino acids. CDR3 bases: TGTGCCACCTACGGGACTAGCGGGGGGGACACCTACGAGCAGTACTTC. As protein: CATYGTSGGDTYEQYF.

V and J are TRBV14 and TRBJ2-1; D not resolved. The CDR3 runs 15 residues. Germline V lookup: CDR1 SGHDN, CDR2 FVKESK. V lost 3 bases to trimming and J lost 7 bases, with 16 bases between them. Here the CDR3 reads CASSHVSRVLNEQFF. CDR3 DNA: TGTGCCAGCAGCCACGTTTCCCGGGTACTGAATGAGCAGTTCTTC.

This clone was recorded once. The gene calls are TRBV29-1 and TRBJ2-3; D remains unclear. Trimming removed 5 bases at V and 0 bases at J, with 12 bases between. The CDR3 runs 14 residues. Germline V lookup: CDR1 SQVTM, CDR2 ANQGSEA. The CDR3 bases are TGCAGCGTTTCAGGCACCGGGAGCACAGATACGCAGTATTTT. Protein sequence: CSVSGTGSTDTQYF.

This clone was recorded once. The chain uses TRBV6-1 and TRBJ2-7; no firm D call. The V end lost 7 bases, the J end lost 1 base, and 5 bases lay between the germline ends. Per germline, CDR1 MNHNS and CDR2 SASEGT. The CDR3 consists of 11 residues. CDR3 nucleotide sequence: TGTGCCAGCATGACGTCCTACGAGCAGTACTTC. Its translation: CASMTSYEQYF.

This rearrangement joins TRBV4-3 to TRBJ2-1, with TRBD2 identical over 11 bases. CDR1 and CDR2 (germline): LGHNA, YSLEER. This CDR3 has 17 amino acids. The ends lost 4 bases at V and 0 bases at J; junction bases unmatched: 5. The chain's CDR3 is CASSPGTSGSSYNEQFF. The CDR3 DNA reads as TGCGCCAGCAGCCCGGGGACTAGCGGAAGCTCCTACAATGAGCAGTTCTTC.

V gene TRBV4-3 combines with J gene TRBJ1-2; 7 positions match TRBD1. This CDR3 spans 15 amino acids. Trimming cost V 4 bases and J 2 bases; bases outside gene matches: 7. In germline, CDR1 is LGHNA, CDR2 YSLEER. The CDR3 here is CASSPRQGVNYGYTF. The CDR3 DNA reads TGCGCCAGCAGCCCCAGACAGGGTGTGAACTATGGCTACACCTTC.

The chain recombines TRBV7-9 with TRBJ2-1, with 10 nucleotides matching TRBD2. The V gene end was trimmed by 5 bases and the J gene end by 0 bases; junction bases not matched to a gene: 7. The germline V gene encodes CDR1 SEHNR and CDR2 FQNEAQ (reference sequence). The CDR3 is made up of 17 amino acids. CDR3 DNA: TGTGCCAGCAGCCAAGGGACTAGCGCGAGCTCCTACAATGAGCAGTTCTTC. The encoded protein is CASSQGTSASSYNEQFF.

V usage is TRBV27 and J usage is TRBJ2-7; TRBD1 aligns across 8 bases. CDR1 is MNHEY, CDR2 SMNVEV, per germline (reference sequence). CDR3 length: 13 residues. The J segment lost 4 bases and the V segment lost 6 bases, leaving 5 bases of the junction unmatched. The CDR3 here is CASSRGHLYEQYF. CDR3 nucleotides: TGTGCCAGCAGCAGGGGGCATTTATACGAGCAGTACTTC.